This TCR beta chain was observed in a study of vaccination effects on CD4 cells after COVID-19. Overall study results and limits: In the late period after vaccination, infection- and vaccine-induced clones contracted markedly.

Following culture for nine to ten days, CD4+ T cells were isolated. Convalescent patients had PCR-confirmed SARS-CoV-2 infection between March and December 2020. Two doses of either BNT162b2 or mRNA-1273 were given to each participant. Remarks on this clone: As yet, its antigen is unknown.

TCRdb's copy holds only in-frame clones and misses some; the assay was immunoSEQ multiplex PCR. Seen here are some 31,000 clones, roughly four fifths observed once, and the top ten hold 5.5% to 8.5%. The CDR3 loop spans 15 amino acids. Trimming took off 5 bases at V and 0 bases at J, with 11 bases between the two ends. The V gene's germline CDR1 is MNHEY and CDR2 SVGEGT. This TCR was sampled from a human donor who had a prior SARS-CoV-2 infection. The sequencing used CD4+ T cells from PBMCs cultured without peptide, collected after COVID-19 vaccination. The gene calls are TRBV6-2 or TRBV6-3 and TRBJ2-1, with a weak D call TRBD2 (5 bases). CDR3 in DNA: TGTGCCAGCAGTCTACTAGGTGTCTCCTACAATGAGCAGTTCTTC. Translation: CASSLLGVSYNEQFF.